The sequence of this T cell receptor (beta chain) was determined in a study of blood T cell repertoires in COVID-19. J lost 6 bases, V lost 4 bases, and 11 bases had no gene match. CDR3 length: 15 residues. The germline CDR1 and CDR2 sequences are MNHNY and SVGAGI (reference sequence). Only a few counts were recorded for this clone. In Seattle, patients joined the study during active infection and were tracked longitudinally. The data were produced by immunoSEQ multiplex PCR, yet TCRdb's version contains in-frame clones alone and is incomplete. The sample yields 410,000 or so clones, roughly 90% seen once.

The chain has TRBV6-6 and TRBJ2-7; 8 positions agree with TRBD1. The receptor was derived from a woman between 40 and 55 years old with COVID-19, enrolled during active disease. Sequences were obtained from peripheral blood. CDR3 in amino acids: CASSSSTGAIGEQYF. CDR3 DNA sequence: TGTGCCAGCAGTTCCTCGACAGGGGCGATCGGCGAGCAGTACTTC.